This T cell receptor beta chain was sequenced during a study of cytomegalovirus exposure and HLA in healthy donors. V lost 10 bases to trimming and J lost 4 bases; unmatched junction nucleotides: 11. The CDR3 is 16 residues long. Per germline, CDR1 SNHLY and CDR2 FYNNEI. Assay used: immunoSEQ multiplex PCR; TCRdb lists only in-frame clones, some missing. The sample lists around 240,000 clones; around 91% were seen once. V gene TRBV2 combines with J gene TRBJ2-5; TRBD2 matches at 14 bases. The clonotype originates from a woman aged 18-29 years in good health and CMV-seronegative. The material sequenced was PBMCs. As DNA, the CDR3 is TGTGCCACTGGGACTAGCGGGGGCCCGACGCGAGAGACCCAGTACTTC. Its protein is CATGTSGGPTRETQYF.